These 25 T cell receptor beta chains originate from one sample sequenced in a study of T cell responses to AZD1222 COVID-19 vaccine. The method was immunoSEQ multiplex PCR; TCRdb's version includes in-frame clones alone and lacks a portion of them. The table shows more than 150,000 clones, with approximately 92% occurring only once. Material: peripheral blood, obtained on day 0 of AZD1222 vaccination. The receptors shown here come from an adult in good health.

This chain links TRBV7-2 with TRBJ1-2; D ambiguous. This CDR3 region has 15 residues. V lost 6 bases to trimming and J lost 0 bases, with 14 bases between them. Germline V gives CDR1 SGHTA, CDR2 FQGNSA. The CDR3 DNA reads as TGTGCCAGCAGTTCACTGCGGATTTCTAACTATGGCTACACCTTC. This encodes CASSSLRISNYGYTF.

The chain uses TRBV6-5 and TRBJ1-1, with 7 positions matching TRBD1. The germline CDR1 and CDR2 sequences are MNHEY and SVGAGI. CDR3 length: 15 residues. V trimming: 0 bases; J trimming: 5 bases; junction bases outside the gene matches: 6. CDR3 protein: CASSYSETGRTEAFF. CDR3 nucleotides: TGTGCCAGCAGTTACTCCGAGACAGGGAGGACTGAAGCTTTCTTT.

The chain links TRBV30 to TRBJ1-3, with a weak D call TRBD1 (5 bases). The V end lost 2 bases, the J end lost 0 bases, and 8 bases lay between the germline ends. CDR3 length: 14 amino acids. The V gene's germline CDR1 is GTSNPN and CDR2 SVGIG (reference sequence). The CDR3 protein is CAWSQGSSGNTIYF. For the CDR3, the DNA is TGTGCCTGGAGTCAGGGAAGCTCTGGAAACACCATATATTTT.

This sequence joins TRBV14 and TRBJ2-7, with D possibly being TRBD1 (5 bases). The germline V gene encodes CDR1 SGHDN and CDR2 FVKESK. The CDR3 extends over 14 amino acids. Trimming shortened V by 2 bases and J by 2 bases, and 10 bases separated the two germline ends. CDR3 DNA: TGTGCCAGCAGCCAATCAACAGGCGCCTACGAGCAGTACTTC. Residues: CASSQSTGAYEQYF.

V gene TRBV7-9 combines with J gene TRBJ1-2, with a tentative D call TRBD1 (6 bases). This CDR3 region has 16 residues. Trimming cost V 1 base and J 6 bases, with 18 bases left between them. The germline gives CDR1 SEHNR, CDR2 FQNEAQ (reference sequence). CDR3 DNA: TGTGCCAGCAGCTTAGAGCGGTGGGCAGGGGCCGATGGCTACACCTTC. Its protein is CASSLERWAGADGYTF.

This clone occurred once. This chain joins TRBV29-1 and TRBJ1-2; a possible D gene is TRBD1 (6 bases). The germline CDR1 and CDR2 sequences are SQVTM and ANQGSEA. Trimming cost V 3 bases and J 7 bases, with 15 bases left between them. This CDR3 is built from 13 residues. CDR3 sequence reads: CSVDLSLGAGYTF. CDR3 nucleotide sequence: TGCAGCGTTGATCTTAGCTTGGGGGCTGGCTACACCTTC.

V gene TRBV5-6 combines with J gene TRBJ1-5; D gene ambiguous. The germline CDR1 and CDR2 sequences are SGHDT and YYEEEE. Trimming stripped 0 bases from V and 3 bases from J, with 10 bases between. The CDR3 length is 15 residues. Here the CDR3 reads CASSLGGSPNQPQHF. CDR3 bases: TGTGCCAGCAGCTTGGGGGGAAGTCCCAATCAGCCCCAGCATTTT.

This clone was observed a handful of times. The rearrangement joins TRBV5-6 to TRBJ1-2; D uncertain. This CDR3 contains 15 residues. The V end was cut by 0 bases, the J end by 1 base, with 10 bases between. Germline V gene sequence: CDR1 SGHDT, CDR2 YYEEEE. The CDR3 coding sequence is TGTGCCAGCAGCTTGGCAGGTGACCTTAACTATGGCTACACCTTC. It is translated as CASSLAGDLNYGYTF.

CDR3 in amino acids: CASSLAGSKNSPLHF. The CDR3 DNA reads as TGCGCCAGCAGCTTGGCTGGGAGTAAAAATTCACCCCTCCACTTT. This chain joins TRBV5-1 and TRBJ1-6, with D uncertain. This CDR3 has 15 residues. V was pared by 0 bases and J by 7 bases, with 11 bases between. The germline V gene encodes CDR1 SGHRS and CDR2 YFSETQ.

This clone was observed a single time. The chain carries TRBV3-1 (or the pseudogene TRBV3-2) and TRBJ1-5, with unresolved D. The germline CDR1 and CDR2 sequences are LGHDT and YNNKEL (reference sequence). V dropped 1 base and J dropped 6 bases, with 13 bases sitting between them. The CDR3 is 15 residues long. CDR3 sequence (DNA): TGTGCCAGCAGCCAAGGTCCCCTCCGGGGTCAGCCCCAGCATTTT. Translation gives CASSQGPLRGQPQHF.

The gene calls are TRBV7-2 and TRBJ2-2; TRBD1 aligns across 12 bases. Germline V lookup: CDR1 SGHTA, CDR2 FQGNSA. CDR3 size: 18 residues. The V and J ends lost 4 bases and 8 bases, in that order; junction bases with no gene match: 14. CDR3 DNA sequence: TGTGCCAGCAGCTCCCGCACCTCCGGGACAGGGGGCCGAGGGGAGCTGTTTTTT. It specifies CASSSRTSGTGGRGELFF.

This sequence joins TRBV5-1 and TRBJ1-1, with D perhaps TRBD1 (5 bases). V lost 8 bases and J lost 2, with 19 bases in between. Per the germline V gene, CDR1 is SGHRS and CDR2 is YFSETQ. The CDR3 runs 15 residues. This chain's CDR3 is CASLPSGAPNTEAFF. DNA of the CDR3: TGCGCCAGTCTCCCTAGCGGGGCCCCTAACACTGAAGCTTTCTTT. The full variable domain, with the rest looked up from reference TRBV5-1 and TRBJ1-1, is KAGVTQTPRYLIKTRGQQVTLSCSPISGHRSVSWYQQTPGQGLQFLFEYFSETQRNKGNFPGRFSGRQFSNSRSEMNVSTLELGDSALYLCASLPSGAPNTEAFFGQGTRLTVV.

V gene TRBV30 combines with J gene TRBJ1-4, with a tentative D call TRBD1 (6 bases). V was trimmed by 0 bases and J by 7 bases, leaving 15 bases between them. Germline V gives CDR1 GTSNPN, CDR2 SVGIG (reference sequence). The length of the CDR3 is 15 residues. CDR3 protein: CAWSVLGGLSEKLFF. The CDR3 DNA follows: TGTGCCTGGAGTGTACTTGGGGGGCTAAGTGAAAAACTGTTTTTT.

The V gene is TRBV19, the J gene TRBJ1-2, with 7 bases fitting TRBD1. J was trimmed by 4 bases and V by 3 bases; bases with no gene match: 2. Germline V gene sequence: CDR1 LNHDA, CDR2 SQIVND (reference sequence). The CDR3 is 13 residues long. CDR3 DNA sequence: TGTGCCAGTAGTATGGGGACAGCCTATGGCTACACCTTC. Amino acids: CASSMGTAYGYTF. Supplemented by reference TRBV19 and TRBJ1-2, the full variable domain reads DGGITQSPKYLFRKEGQNVTLSCEQNLNHDAMYWYRQDPGQGLRLIYYSQIVNDFQKGDIAEGYSVSREKKESFPLTVTSAQKNPTAFYLCASSMGTAYGYTFGSGTRLTVV.

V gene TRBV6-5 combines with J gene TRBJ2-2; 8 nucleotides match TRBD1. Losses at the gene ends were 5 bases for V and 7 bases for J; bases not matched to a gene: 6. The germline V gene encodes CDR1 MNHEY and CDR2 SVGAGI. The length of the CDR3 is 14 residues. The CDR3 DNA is TGTGCCAGCAGTCTGACAGGGGAGAGCGGGGAGCTGTTTTTT. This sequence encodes CASSLTGESGELFF.

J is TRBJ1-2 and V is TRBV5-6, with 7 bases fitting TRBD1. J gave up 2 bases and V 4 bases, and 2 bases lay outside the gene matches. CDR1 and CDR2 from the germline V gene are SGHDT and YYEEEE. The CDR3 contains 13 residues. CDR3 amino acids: CASSATGNYGYTF. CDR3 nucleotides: TGTGCCAGCAGCGCGACAGGGAACTATGGCTACACCTTC.

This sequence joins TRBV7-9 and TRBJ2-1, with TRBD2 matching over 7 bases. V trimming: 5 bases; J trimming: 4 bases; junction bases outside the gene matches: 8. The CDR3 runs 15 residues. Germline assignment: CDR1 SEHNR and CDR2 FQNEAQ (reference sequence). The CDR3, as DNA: TGTGCCAGCAGCCCGTGGGAGGGGCCGTACAATGAGCAGTTCTTC. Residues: CASSPWEGPYNEQFF.

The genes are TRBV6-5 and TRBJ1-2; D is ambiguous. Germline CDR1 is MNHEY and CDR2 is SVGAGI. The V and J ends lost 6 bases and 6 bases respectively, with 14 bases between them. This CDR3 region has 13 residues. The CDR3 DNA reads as TGTGCCAGCAGCCCAGAGCTCGGGCATGGCTACACCTTC. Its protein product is CASSPELGHGYTF.

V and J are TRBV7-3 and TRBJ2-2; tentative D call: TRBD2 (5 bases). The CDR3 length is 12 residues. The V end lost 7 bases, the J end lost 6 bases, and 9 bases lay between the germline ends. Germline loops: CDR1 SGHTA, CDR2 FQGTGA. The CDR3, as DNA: TGTGCCAGCACCTCCGGGGCCGGGGAGCTGTTTTTT. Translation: CASTSGAGELFF.

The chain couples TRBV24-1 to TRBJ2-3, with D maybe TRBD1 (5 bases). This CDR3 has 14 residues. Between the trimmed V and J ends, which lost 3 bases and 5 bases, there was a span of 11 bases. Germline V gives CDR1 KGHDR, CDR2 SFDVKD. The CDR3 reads CATSDPGSGDTQYF. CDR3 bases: TGTGCCACCAGTGATCCAGGGTCCGGAGATACGCAGTATTTT.

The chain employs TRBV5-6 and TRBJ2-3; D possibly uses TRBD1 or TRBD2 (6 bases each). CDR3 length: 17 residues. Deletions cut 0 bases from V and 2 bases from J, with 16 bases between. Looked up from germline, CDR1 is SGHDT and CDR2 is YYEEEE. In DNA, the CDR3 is TGTGCCAGCAGCTTGGCATGGCGGGACACCTACACAGATACGCAGTATTTT. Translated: CASSLAWRDTYTDTQYF. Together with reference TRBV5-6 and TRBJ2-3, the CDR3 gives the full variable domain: DAGVTQSPTHLIKTRGQQVTLRCSPKSGHDTVSWYQQALGQGPQFIFQYYEEEERQRGNFPDRFSGHQFPNYSSELNVNALLLGDSALYLCASSLAWRDTYTDTQYFGPGTRLTVL.

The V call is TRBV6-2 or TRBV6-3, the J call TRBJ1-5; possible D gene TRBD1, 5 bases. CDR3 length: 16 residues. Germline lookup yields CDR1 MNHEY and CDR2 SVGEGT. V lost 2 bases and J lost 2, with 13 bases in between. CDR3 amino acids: CASSYHGTGGNQPQHF. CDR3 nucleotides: TGTGCCAGCAGTTACCACGGGACGGGGGGCAATCAGCCCCAGCATTTT.

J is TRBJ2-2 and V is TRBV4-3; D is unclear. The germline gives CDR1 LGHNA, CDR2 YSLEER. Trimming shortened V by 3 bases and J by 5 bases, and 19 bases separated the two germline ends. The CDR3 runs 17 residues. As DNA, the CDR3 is TGCGCCAGCAGCCAGGCCGCGGAAGCCCTGGAAACCGGGGAGCTGTTTTTT. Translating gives CASSQAAEALETGELFF.

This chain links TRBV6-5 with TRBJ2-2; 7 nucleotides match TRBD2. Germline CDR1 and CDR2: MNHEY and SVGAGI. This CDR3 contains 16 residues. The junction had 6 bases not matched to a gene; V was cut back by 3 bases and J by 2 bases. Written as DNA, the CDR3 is TGTGCCAGCAGTTATCGAGGACTAGAAAACACCGGGGAGCTGTTTTTT. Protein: CASSYRGLENTGELFF.

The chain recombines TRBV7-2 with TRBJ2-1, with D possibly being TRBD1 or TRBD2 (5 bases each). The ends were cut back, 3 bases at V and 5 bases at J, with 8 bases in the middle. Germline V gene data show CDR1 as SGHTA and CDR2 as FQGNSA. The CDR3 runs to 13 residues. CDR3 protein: CASSFGTNNEQFF. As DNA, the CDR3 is TGTGCCAGCAGCTTCGGGACGAACAATGAGCAGTTCTTC.